The 4 T cell receptor beta chains in this list originate from one sample, sequenced in a study of identical twins. Via MiXCR, TCRdb re-called the 5' RACE reads, giving one row per CDR3 protein. The sample includes 1.5 million to 2 million distinct CDR3 sequences, about 32% of them seen just once. The sequenced sample was cord blood. These receptors originate from a newborn girl in good health.

Worth noting for this clonotype: Given the absence of the conserved phenylalanine or tryptophan at the CDR3 end, a read error is likely. The chain links TRBV7-2 to TRBJ2-5, with D uncertain. TRBJ2-7 matches the DNA end more closely, so the J call is doubtful. The CDR3 contains 12 residues. Germline CDR1 SGHTA, CDR2 FQGNSA. CDR3 DNA sequence: TGTGCCAGCAGCTTAGTCGCCTACGAGCAGTACTTA. Its translation is CASSLVAYEQYL.

CDR3 nucleotides: TGTGCCAGCACCCTACAGGGGTATCAGCCCCAGCATTTT. It is translated as CASTLQGYQPQHF. This chain uses TRBV28 with TRBJ1-5, with 7 positions matching TRBD1. The ends lost 7 bases at V and 5 bases at J; junction bases unmatched: 5. The CDR3 has 13 amino acids. Germline CDR1 is MDHEN and CDR2 is SYDVKM.

There are a few counts of this clonotype. This rearrangement joins TRBV28 to TRBJ1-5; 8 positions match TRBD1. This CDR3 has 14 amino acids. Losses at the gene ends were 9 bases for V and 0 bases for J; bases not matched to a gene: 4. The germline V gene encodes CDR1 MDHEN and CDR2 SYDVKM. The CDR3 DNA is TGTGCCAGTAGGACAGGGTATAGCAATCAGCCCCAGCATTTT. Protein: CASRTGYSNQPQHF.

This clonotype was seen a few times. The CDR3 coding sequence is TGTGCCAGTACGATCGGGGGGTCGTACGAGCAGTACTTC. As protein: CASTIGGSYEQYF. The chain couples TRBV6-5 to TRBJ2-7, with 7 bases lining up with TRBD2. The germline V gene has CDR1 MNHEY and CDR2 SVGAGI. This CDR3 region has 13 residues. The junction had 9 bases not matched to a gene; V was cut back by 9 bases and J by 4 bases.